This TCR beta chain was found in a study of shared clonotypes between healthy human individuals. Across the study: The donor group consisted of a couple of women and a few men, aged 18 to 49. Overall study findings and caveats: Clonotype sharing among donors was expected to depend on sequencing depth.

Each subset's genomic DNA was split evenly across several immunoSEQ plates. Repertoires were generated with immunoSEQ multiplex PCR, while TCRdb's copy carries only in-frame clones and drops some. This table has roughly 2.5 million clones, about 92% appearing once. About this clone itself: Its cognate antigen is unknown.

Trimming took 5 bases from V and 5 from J; bases not matched to a gene: 7. Germline loops: CDR1 MNHNY, CDR2 SVGAGI (reference sequence). This CDR3 is 14 amino acids long. Material for sequencing was naive CD4+ T cells sorted from blood. Specified subset: CD45RA+ positively selected. V and J are TRBV6-6 and TRBJ2-5; 8 bases align to TRBD1. The receptor's source is a man younger than 30 in good health. The DNA for the CDR3 is TGTGCCAGCAGTGACGACAGGGGCGGTGAGACCCAGTACTTC. Protein product: CASSDDRGGETQYF.